This is a list of T cell receptor beta chains from one sample in a study of blood T cell repertoires in COVID-19. Assay used: immunoSEQ multiplex PCR; TCRdb lists only in-frame clones, some missing. The sample carries over 200,000 clones, around nine tenths recorded once. Sequencing was done on a sample of peripheral blood. The receptor set was obtained from a man aged 35 to 55 who had recovered from COVID-19. Both conserved end residues are trimmed from each CDR3.

V: TRBV21-1
J: TRBJ2-3
length: 16
CDR3: ASSKGGLAGAGTDTQY

V: TRBV21-1
J: TRBJ2-7
length: 16
CDR3: ASSKGRLAGVEGYEQY

V: TRBV7-2
J: TRBJ1-2
length: 11
CDR3: ASSLGLTVGYT

V: TRBV5-1
J: TRBJ1-6
length: 14
CDR3: ASSSAGIRRNSPLH

V: TRBV12-3/TRBV12-4
J: TRBJ1-2
length: 11
CDR3: ASSPRTGDGYT

V: TRBV5-1
J: TRBJ1-2
length: 13
CDR3: ASSLGAGGNYGYT

V: TRBV5-6
J: TRBJ2-5
length: 14
CDR3: ASSHLTQGARETQY

V: TRBV12-5
J: TRBJ2-7
length: 12
CDR3: ASGRLAPSYEQY

V: TRBV7-9
J: TRBJ2-1
length: 13
CDR3: ASSLAGGNNNEQF

V: TRBV14
J: TRBJ1-1
length: 13
CDR3: ASSQRAGGRTEAF

V: TRBV5-1
J: TRBJ1-5
length: 10
CDR3: ASRLGNQPQH

V: TRBV11-3
J: TRBJ2-7
length: 12
CDR3: ASSLAGQSYEQY

V: TRBV12-3/TRBV12-4
J: TRBJ1-2
length: 11
CDR3: ASSFRGQGGYT

V: TRBV15
J: TRBJ1-5
length: 12
CDR3: ATSRGSSNQPQH

V: TRBV2
J: TRBJ2-2
length: 12
CDR3: ASRTPRDTGELF

V: TRBV7-3
J: TRBJ2-2
length: 13
CDR3: ASSLQGTGTGELF

V: TRBV28
J: TRBJ1-6
length: 10
CDR3: ASTGGPSPLH

V: TRBV12-2
J: TRBJ2-7
length: 15
CDR3: ASRVNTHGQGSYEQY

V: TRBV27
J: TRBJ1-4
length: 13
CDR3: ASSLQVATNEKLF

V: TRBV10-2
J: TRBJ1-4
length: 15
CDR3: ATFGGPPPGGQKKLF

V: TRBV21-1
J: TRBJ1-6
length: 10
CDR3: AGQTVSSPLH

V: TRBV5-4
J: TRBJ2-7
length: 13
CDR3: ASSLSPGQGYEQY

V: TRBV5-6
J: TRBJ2-7
length: 13
CDR3: ASSLRGGGQVKQY

V: TRBV12-5
J: TRBJ2-2
length: 13
CDR3: ASGKPGTITGELF

V: TRBV4-3
J: TRBJ1-2
length: 13
CDR3: ASSPWTGNHYGYT

V: TRBV7-2
J: TRBJ2-1
length: 13
CDR3: ASSLSGEGYNEQF

V: TRBV7-9
J: TRBJ2-3
length: 11
CDR3: ASSRGSADTQY

V: TRBV27
J: TRBJ1-2
length: 10
CDR3: ASKTGNYGYT

V: TRBV9
J: TRBJ2-7
length: 13
CDR3: ASSAAGTGDYEQY

V: TRBV6-5
J: TRBJ2-7
length: 13
CDR3: ASSFQNSGNYEQY

V: TRBV6-5
J: TRBJ2-4
length: 13
CDR3: ASTLREATKNIQY

V: TRBV19
J: TRBJ2-7
length: 12
CDR3: ASSIGTGGDEQY

V: TRBV4-3
J: TRBJ2-3
length: 16
CDR3: ASSQEISGLGLLNTQY

V: TRBV7-9
J: TRBJ2-4
length: 12
CDR3: ASSPTSGRNIQY

V: TRBV7-9
J: TRBJ1-1
length: 12
CDR3: ASRGGDVNTEAF

V: TRBV20-1
J: TRBJ2-7
length: 14
CDR3: SASLIGGGLAYEQY

V: TRBV9
J: TRBJ2-2
length: 16
CDR3: ASSVDPTSASYTGELF

V: TRBV14
J: TRBJ1-2
length: 14
CDR3: ASSQVDRGANYGYT

V: TRBV10-3
J: TRBJ2-3
length: 9
CDR3: ATQITDTQY

V: TRBV6-1
J: TRBJ2-7
length: 11
CDR3: ASSDGGGNEQY

V: TRBV5-4
J: TRBJ2-7
length: 14
CDR3: ASSLGSGQAFYEQY

V: TRBV7-2
J: TRBJ2-5
length: 13
CDR3: ASSPGTGGQETQY

V: TRBV27
J: TRBJ2-5
length: 17
CDR3: ASSFTGTSGSRRQETQY

V: TRBV4-3
J: TRBJ2-3
length: 14
CDR3: ASSQGGRGVTDTQY

V: TRBV27
J: TRBJ1-1
length: 11
CDR3: ASRLNRGTEAF

V: TRBV27
J: TRBJ1-6
length: 12
CDR3: ASSFGRVNSPLH

V: TRBV5-8
J: TRBJ1-2
length: 12
CDR3: ASSFQQGIYGYT

V: TRBV19
J: TRBJ1-1
length: 11
CDR3: ASSQGWNTEAF

V: TRBV7-2
J: TRBJ2-1
length: 13
CDR3: ASSLAAGGGDEQF

V: TRBV19
J: TRBJ1-2
length: 9
CDR3: ASSLGHGYT

V: TRBV2
J: TRBJ2-3
length: 12
CDR3: ASSAPNPGFTQY

V: TRBV5-4
J: TRBJ2-1
length: 13
CDR3: ASSSSGVVYNEQF

V: TRBV18
J: TRBJ1-4
length: 15
CDR3: ASSPLGSGTENEKLF

V: TRBV18
J: TRBJ1-1
length: 14
CDR3: ASSPIGTGKMAEAF

V: TRBV19
J: TRBJ2-1
length: 12
CDR3: ASSPQGSGNEQF

V: TRBV27
J: TRBJ1-5
length: 13
CDR3: ASSEQGSGSQPQH

V: TRBV5-6
J: TRBJ1-2
length: 10
CDR3: ASSLRGYGYT

V: TRBV5-5
J: TRBJ2-7
length: 13
CDR3: ASSLGTSGIYEQY

V: TRBV5-4
J: TRBJ1-2
length: 11
CDR3: ASTIARSDGYT

V: TRBV5-8
J: TRBJ2-3
length: 13
CDR3: ASRRAGSDTDTQY